The entry below gives a single T cell receptor beta chain sequence along with its context. Seattle's enrolled individuals joined amid active infection and were then monitored longitudinally. The CDR3 consists of 11 residues. The V and J ends lost 10 bases and 2 bases respectively, with 8 bases between them. Germline values: CDR1 LGHDT, CDR2 YNNKEL (reference sequence). These data belong to a study of blood T cell repertoires in COVID-19. Study in general: COVID-19 samples collected from the United States, Italy and Spain covered acute and convalescent phases. PBMCs, B-cell-depleted T cells, or T cells were the source of the cDNA or gDNA that made up the material.

Original methodology: Reference gene primer amplification in the assay estimated nucleated cell counts. Sequencing used immunoSEQ multiplex PCR; TCRdb keeps in-frame clones, though not all of them. V and J calls plus clone size are reproduced from that table; the DNA served to infer D and trimming. This sample has approximately 300,000 clones, with under 90% found just once. This TCR came from a woman in her 30s with COVID-19, enrolled during active disease. The sequenced sample consisted of peripheral blood. This chain links TRBV3-1 (or the pseudogene TRBV3-2) with TRBJ2-5, with a tentative D call TRBD1 (5 bases). CDR3 residues: CATRQQETQYF. The CDR3 DNA is TGTGCCACCCGACAGCAAGAGACCCAGTACTTC.